This T cell receptor beta chain is from a study of T cell clones after liver transplantation. Looked up from germline, CDR1 is MNHEY and CDR2 is SMNVEV (reference sequence). Deletions cut 9 bases from V and 4 bases from J, with 4 bases between. The CDR3 is 10 amino acids. This clone has more than one count but fewer than ten. The method was immunoSEQ multiplex PCR; TCRdb's version includes in-frame clones alone and lacks a portion of them. Counted here are around 8,400 clones, 80% occurring once; the ten biggest clones make up approximately 40%. The sequenced sample was CD8+ T cells from blood, obtained before liver transplant. This sequence joins TRBV27 and TRBJ1-3; D unclear. This sequence originates from a human donor who received a liver transplant. CDR3 in DNA: TGTGCCAGGAGGGGAAACACCATATATTTT. Translation: CARRGNTIYF.